This T cell receptor (beta chain) was captured in a study of blood T cell repertoires in COVID-19. Study-level background: The origin of the acute and convalescent COVID-19 samples was the United States, Italy and Spain.

In the original processing: From reference gene primer amplification, estimates of nucleated cell counts were derived. TCRdb's copy holds only in-frame clones and misses some; the assay was immunoSEQ multiplex PCR. The DNA gave D and trimming, while V, J and clone size come from that table. The sample contains 300,000 to 350,000 clones, about nine tenths of which appear only once. The CDR3 runs to 14 residues. Trimming removed 3 bases at V and 10 bases at J, with 13 bases between. CDR1 is LGHDT and CDR2 is YNNKEL in the germline V gene (reference sequence). Clinical histories supplied by participants themselves formed the basis of cohort assignment. Among Cohort 3 donors, those recovered had two negative PCRs, clearance, or symptom resolution. This clone appeared a single time.

V is TRBV3-1 (or the pseudogene TRBV3-2) and J is TRBJ1-6; D is perhaps TRBD1 (5 bases). Sequencing used PBMCs or T cells enriched from blood (not recorded which). The receptor was isolated from a woman under 40 who had recovered from COVID-19. In DNA form, the CDR3 reads TGTGCCAGCAGCCAGGGGGGATTAGGGTCACCCCTCCACTTT. Amino acid sequence: CASSQGGLGSPLHF.